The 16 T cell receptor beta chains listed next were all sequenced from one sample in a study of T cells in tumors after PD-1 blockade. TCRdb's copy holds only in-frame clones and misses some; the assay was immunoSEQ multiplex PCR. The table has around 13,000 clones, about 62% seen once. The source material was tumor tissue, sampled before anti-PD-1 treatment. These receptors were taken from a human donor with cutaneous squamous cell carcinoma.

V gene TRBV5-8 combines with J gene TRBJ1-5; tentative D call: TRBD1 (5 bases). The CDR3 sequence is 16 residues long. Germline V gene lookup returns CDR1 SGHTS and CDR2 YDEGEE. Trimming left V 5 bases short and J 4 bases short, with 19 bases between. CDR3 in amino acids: CASRKERRGLNQPQHF. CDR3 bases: TGTGCCAGCAGAAAGGAGCGACGGGGACTTAATCAGCCCCAGCATTTT.

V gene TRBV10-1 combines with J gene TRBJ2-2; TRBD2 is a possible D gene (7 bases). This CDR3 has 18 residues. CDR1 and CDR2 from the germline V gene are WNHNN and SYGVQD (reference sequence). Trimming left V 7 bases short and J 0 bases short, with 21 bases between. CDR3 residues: CASKAGGQGTPNTGELFF. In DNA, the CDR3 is TGCGCCAGCAAAGCCGGGGGGCAGGGTACTCCGAACACCGGGGAGCTGTTTTTT.

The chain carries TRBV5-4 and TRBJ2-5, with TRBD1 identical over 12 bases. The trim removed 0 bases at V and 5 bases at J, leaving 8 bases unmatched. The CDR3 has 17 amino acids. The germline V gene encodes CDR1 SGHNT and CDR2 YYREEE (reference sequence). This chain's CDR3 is CASSLAPGQGAVETQYF. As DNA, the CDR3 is TGTGCCAGCAGCTTGGCGCCGGGACAGGGGGCGGTCGAGACCCAGTACTTC.

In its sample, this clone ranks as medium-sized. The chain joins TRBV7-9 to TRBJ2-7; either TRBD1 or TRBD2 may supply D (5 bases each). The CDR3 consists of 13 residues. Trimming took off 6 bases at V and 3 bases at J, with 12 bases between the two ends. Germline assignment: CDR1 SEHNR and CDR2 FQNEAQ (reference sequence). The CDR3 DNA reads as TGTGCCAGCAGGACGGGGCCCAACTACGAGCAGTACTTC. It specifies CASRTGPNYEQYF.

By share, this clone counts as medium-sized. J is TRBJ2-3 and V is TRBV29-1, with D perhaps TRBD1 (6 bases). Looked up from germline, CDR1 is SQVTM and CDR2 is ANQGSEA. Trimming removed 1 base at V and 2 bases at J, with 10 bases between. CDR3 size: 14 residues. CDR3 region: CSVEAGALTDTQYF. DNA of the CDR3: TGCAGCGTTGAAGCAGGGGCCCTCACAGATACGCAGTATTTT.

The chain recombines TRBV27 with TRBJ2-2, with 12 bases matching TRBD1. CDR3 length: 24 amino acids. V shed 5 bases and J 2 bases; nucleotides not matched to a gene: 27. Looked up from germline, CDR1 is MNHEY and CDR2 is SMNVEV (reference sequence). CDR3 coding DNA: TGTGCCAGCAGTATCCCACCCGGGACAGGGGGCGGTTCTGGACCCAGGATAAACACCGGGGAGCTGTTTTTT. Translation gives CASSIPPGTGGGSGPRINTGELFF.

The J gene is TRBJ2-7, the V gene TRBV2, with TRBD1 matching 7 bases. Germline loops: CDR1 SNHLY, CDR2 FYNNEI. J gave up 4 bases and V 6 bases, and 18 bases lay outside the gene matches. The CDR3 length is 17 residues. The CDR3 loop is CASSPGQAAIDFYEQYF. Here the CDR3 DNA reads TGTGCCAGCAGCCCAGGACAGGCAGCCATCGATTTTTACGAGCAGTACTTC.

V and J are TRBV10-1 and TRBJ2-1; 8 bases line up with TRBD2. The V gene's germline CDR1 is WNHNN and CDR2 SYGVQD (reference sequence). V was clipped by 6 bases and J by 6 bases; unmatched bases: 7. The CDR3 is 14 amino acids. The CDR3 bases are TGCGCCAGCAGCGTTAGCGGGGTGCTCAATGAGCAGTTCTTC. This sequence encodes CASSVSGVLNEQFF.

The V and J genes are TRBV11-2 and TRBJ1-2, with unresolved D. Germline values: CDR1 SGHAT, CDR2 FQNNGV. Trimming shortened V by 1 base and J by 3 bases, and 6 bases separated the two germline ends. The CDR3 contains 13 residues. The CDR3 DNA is TGTGCCAGCAGCTTAGGGACTTACTATGGCTACACCTTC. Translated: CASSLGTYYGYTF.

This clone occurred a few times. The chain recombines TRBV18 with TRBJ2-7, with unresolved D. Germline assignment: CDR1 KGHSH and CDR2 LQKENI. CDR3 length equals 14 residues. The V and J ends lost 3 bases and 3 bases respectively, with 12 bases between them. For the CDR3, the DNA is TGTGCCAGCTCACCGACATACACAAGCTACGAGCAGTACTTC. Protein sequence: CASSPTYTSYEQYF.

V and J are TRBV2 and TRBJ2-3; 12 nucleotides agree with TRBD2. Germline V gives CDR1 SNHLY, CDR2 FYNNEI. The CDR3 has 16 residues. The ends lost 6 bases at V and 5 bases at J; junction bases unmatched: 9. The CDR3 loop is CASRDLRLAGEDTQYF. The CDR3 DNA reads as TGTGCCAGCAGGGACCTGAGACTAGCGGGAGAAGATACGCAGTATTTT.

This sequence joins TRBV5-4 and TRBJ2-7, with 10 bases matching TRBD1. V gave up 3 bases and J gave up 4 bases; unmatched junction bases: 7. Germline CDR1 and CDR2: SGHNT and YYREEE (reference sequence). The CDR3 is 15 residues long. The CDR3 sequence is CASSWGGQGNYEQYF. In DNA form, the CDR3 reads TGTGCCAGCAGCTGGGGGGGACAGGGGAATTACGAGCAGTACTTC.

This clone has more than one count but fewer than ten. CDR3 sequence: CASSIRTGERIISEAFF. The CDR3, as DNA: TGTGCCAGTAGTATCAGGACAGGGGAAAGGATTATCTCTGAAGCTTTCTTT. This sequence joins TRBV19 and TRBJ1-1; TRBD1 aligns across 9 bases. Losses at the gene ends were 3 bases for V and 6 bases for J; bases not matched to a gene: 14. There are 17 residues in the CDR3. Germline V lookup: CDR1 LNHDA, CDR2 SQIVND (reference sequence).

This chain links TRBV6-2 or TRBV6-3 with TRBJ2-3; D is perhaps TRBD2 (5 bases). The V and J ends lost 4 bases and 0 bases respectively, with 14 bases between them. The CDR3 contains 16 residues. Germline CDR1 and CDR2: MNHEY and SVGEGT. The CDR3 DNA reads TGTGCCAGCAGTTTAATAGCGAGGACTAGCACAGATACGCAGTATTTT. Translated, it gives CASSLIARTSTDTQYF.

In DNA form, the CDR3 reads TGTGCCAGCAGTGATGGGGGGGGAGCGCAAGAGACCCAGTACTTC. Its translation: CASSDGGGAQETQYF. The chain is built from TRBV2 and TRBJ2-5; 7 nucleotides line up with TRBD2. Germline V gene data show CDR1 as SNHLY and CDR2 as FYNNEI. The CDR3 spans 15 residues. After removal of 3 bases from V and 2 bases from J, the junction contained 6 bases not matched to a gene. The complete variable domain, with remaining parts taken from reference TRBV2 and TRBJ2-5, reads EPEVTQTPSHQVTQMGQEVILRCVPISNHLYFYWYRQILGQKVEFLVSFYNNEISEKSEIFDDQFSVERPDGSNFTLKIRSTKLEDSAMYFCASSDGGGAQETQYFGPGTRLLVL.

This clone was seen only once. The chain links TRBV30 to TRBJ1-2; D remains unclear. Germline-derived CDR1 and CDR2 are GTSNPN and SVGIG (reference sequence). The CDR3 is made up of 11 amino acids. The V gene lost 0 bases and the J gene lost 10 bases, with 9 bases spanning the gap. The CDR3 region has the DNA TGTGCCTGGAGTGTCGTGGCGGACTACACCTTC. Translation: CAWSVVADYTF.